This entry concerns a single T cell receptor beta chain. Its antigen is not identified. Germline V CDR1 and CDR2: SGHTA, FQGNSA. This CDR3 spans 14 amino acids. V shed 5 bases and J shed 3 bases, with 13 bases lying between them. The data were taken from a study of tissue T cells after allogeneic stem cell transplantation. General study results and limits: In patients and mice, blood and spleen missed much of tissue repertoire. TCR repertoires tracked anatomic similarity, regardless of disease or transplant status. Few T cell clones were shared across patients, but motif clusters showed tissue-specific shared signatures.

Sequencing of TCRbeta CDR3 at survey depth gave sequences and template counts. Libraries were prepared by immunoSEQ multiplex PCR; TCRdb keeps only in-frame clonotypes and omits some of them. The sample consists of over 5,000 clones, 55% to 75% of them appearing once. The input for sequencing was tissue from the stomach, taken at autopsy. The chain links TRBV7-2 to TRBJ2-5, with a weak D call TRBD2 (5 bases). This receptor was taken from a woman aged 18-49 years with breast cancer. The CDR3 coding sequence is TGTGCCAGCAGCCCCCAGGCCGGGGAAGAGACCCAGTACTTC. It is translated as CASSPQAGEETQYF.